This T cell receptor (beta chain) derives from a study of cytomegalovirus exposure and HLA in healthy donors. CDR1 is SEHNR and CDR2 is FQNEAQ in the germline V gene (reference sequence). Trimming removed 4 bases from V and 3 bases from J; junction bases left unmatched: 6. The CDR3 spans 15 residues. There are a few counts of this clone. Both 60 Vbeta primers and 13 Jbeta primers went into the PCR. The repertoire was sequenced with immunoSEQ multiplex PCR; TCRdb's copy has only in-frame clones and lacks some. The sample yields roughly 220,000 clones, 70% to 90% seen once. Specimen: PBMCs. The receptor was derived from a man aged 30 to 39 in good health and CMV-seronegative. This chain joins TRBV7-9 and TRBJ1-2; TRBD1 agrees at 9 bases. CDR3 region: CASSSWTGEDYGYTF. In DNA form, the CDR3 reads TGTGCCAGCAGCTCTTGGACAGGGGAGGACTATGGCTACACCTTC.